A selection of T cell receptor beta chains follows, all from one sample in a study of blood T cell repertoires in COVID-19. Generated by immunoSEQ multiplex PCR, the TCRdb table keeps only in-frame clones and is missing some. The table records over 100,000 clones, approximately 80% of them present only once. Sequencing was performed on peripheral blood. The receptors were gathered from a woman between 65 and 79 years old with acute or convalescent COVID-19. The CDR3 runs from the conserved cysteine through the conserved F or W. The D gene is left open where the match is weak. Clone sizes are given selectively: once, few, many, or a class where the clone is expanded.

j_call clone_size d_call v_call cdr3_nt cdr3_aa
TRBJ2-5 - TRBD2 TRBV7-9 TGTGCCAGCAGCCTTGTTAGCGGGGGGCAACTTACCCAAGAGACCCAGTACTTC CASSLVSGGQLTQETQYF
TRBJ1-2 once - TRBV9 TGTGCCAGCAGCGTAGGGGAAGGGGCTGACTATGGCTACACCTTC CASSVGEGADYGYTF
TRBJ2-1 - TRBD2 TRBV5-1 TGCGCCAGCAGCTTGGCCGGGAGCGGGAGTACCCACAATGAGCAGTTCTTC CASSLAGSGSTHNEQFF
TRBJ2-3 - - TRBV3-1/TRBV3-2 TGTGCCAGCAGCCTGGCACCCTCCACAGATACGCAGTATTTT CASSLAPSTDTQYF
TRBJ1-1 - - TRBV7-3 TGTGCCAGCAGCCTCAACGGCGGAGAGAACACTGAAGCTTTCTTT CASSLNGGENTEAFF
TRBJ2-4 - - TRBV19 TGTGCCAGTGGCCCCGGGAGGGGGCATGAGAACATTCAGTACTTC CASGPGRGHENIQYF
TRBJ1-5 few - TRBV21-1 TGTGCCAGCAGCAGGAACCCATGCCTTGGGAGGGTTAGCAATCAGCCCCAGCATTTT CASSRNPCLGRVSNQPQHF
TRBJ2-1 - TRBD1 TRBV27 TGTGCCAGCAGTTCCCCGGGACAGGGTTTTGGTAATGAGCAGTTCTTC CASSSPGQGFGNEQFF
TRBJ2-1 - TRBD2 TRBV9 TGTGCCAGCAGCGAAATTACTAGCGGGGGCCAGCAGTTCTTC CASSEITSGGQQFF
TRBJ1-5 - - TRBV7-7 TGTGCCAGCAGCTTAGACAGTAATCAGCCCCAGCATTTT CASSLDSNQPQHF
TRBJ1-1 - - TRBV28 TGTGCCAGCAGGGGAGGTGCAGATCCTATCGCGCGCTTT CASRGGADPIARF
TRBJ2-5 - - TRBV19 TGTGCCAGTAGTATAGTTTTCGGGGAGACCCAGTACTTC CASSIVFGETQYF
TRBJ1-5 once - TRBV6-1 TGTGCCAGCAGTGAAGACAAGAACCCTAATCAGCCCCAGCATTTT CASSEDKNPNQPQHF
TRBJ2-1 - TRBD1 TRBV19 TGTGCCAGCCAACCCGACAGGGTGTACAATGAGCAGTTCTTC CASQPDRVYNEQFF
TRBJ2-3 - TRBD2 TRBV6-1 TGTGCCAGCAGTGCACTAGCGGGGGGGCGCGCAGATACGCAGTATTTT CASSALAGGRADTQYF
TRBJ2-5 - TRBD2 TRBV5-4 TGTGCCAGCAGCTCCGGACTAGCGGGGGGTTACCAAGAGACCCAGTACTTC CASSSGLAGGYQETQYF
TRBJ2-7 - - TRBV5-1 TGCGCCAGCAGCGGACAGCCCTCCTACGAGCAGTACTTC CASSGQPSYEQYF